A selection of T cell receptor beta chains follows, all from one sample in a study of T-cell reconstitution after alpha-beta-depleted transplantation in children. MiXCR, applied by TCRdb to the PCR reads, yields one record per CDR3 protein. Of roughly 350,000 distinct CDR3 sequences in the sample, 10% to 13% were seen once. The input for sequencing was PBMCs from the stem cell graft donor, taken from the stem cell graft. Source of these receptors: a human donor who donated a stem cell graft to a child with acute lymphoblastic leukemia. The CDR3 runs from the conserved cysteine through the conserved F or W. A D gene is named only where the DNA matches it firmly. Some rows have no size entry. The others give once, few or many, or a class for an expanded clone.

j_call,v_call,d_call,clone_size,cdr3_nt,cdr3_aa
TRBJ2-7,TRBV4-3,TRBD2,many,TGCGCCAGCAGCCAGGGTGGGAGGGCCTACGAGCAGTACTTC,CASSQGGRAYEQYF
TRBJ2-3,TRBV4-2,TRBD1,many,TGTGCCAGCAGCTCACGACAGGGGGATACGCAGTATTTT,CASSSRQGDTQYF
TRBJ2-2,TRBV5-6,.,.,TGTGCCAGCAGCTTACCCAGCGGGGAGCTGTTTTTT,CASSLPSGELFF
TRBJ2-7,TRBV7-9,.,few,TGTGCCAGCAGCCCAAAGCGGGGGACAGGGAGCTCCTACGAGCAGTACTTC,CASSPKRGTGSSYEQYF
TRBJ2-3,TRBV28,TRBD1,.,TGTGCCAGCACCGCCTTAGGGGGCGGGTATACGCAGTATTTT,CASTALGGGYTQYF
TRBJ2-4,TRBV3-1,TRBD2,.,TGTGCCAGCACCCACCAGCGGGGTGCTAGCGGCCGGAACATTCAGTACTTC,CASTHQRGASGRNIQYF
TRBJ2-5,TRBV11-2,.,few,TGTGCCAGCAGCTTTTCGAGCGGGCCGCCCGCCCAGTACTTC,CASSFSSGPPAQYF
TRBJ2-6,TRBV11-1,.,.,TGTGCCAGCAGCTTATTTCGGACAGCGCCCTCTGGGGCCAACGTCCTGACTTTC,CASSLFRTAPSGANVLTF
TRBJ2-7,TRBV7-2,TRBD2,.,TGTGCCAGCAGCCAAGGGCGGGAGGGCCTTCGAGAGCAGTACTTC,CASSQGREGLREQYF
TRBJ2-1,TRBV7-2,TRBD1,many,TGTGCCAGCAGCTTAGCGGGGGGACAGGTCTTCAATGAGCAGTTCTTC,CASSLAGGQVFNEQFF
TRBJ2-7,TRBV5-1,TRBD2,.,TGCGCCAGCAGCTTGCAAACTAGCGGGAGGCACGAGCAGTACTTC,CASSLQTSGRHEQYF
TRBJ1-5,TRBV5-5,.,many,TGTGCCAGCAGTTACGGACGGAATCAGCCCCAGCATTTT,CASSYGRNQPQHF
TRBJ2-7,TRBV19,TRBD2,few,TGTGCCAGTAGTACCTCTAGCGGGAGGGCCTACGAGCAGTACTTC,CASSTSSGRAYEQYF
TRBJ2-1,TRBV2,TRBD1,.,TGTGCCAGGAACAGGGGGCCCGGCAATGAGCAGTTCTTC,CARNRGPGNEQFF
TRBJ1-4,TRBV27,.,few,TGTGCCAGCAGTTTAGCCGGGACTGGAGGTTATAATGAAAAACTGTTTTTT,CASSLAGTGGYNEKLFF
TRBJ2-1,TRBV11-2,.,.,TGTGCCAGCAGCCAAAGTAAGGCGGCACCCGCGCACAATGAAGAGCAGTTCTTC,CASSQSKAAPAHNEEQFF